This note documents a single TCR beta chain sequence. These data are taken from a study of CD8+ T cells in alopecia areata. Once RNA had been extracted, it was reverse transcribed into cDNA to act as the sequencing template. Produced via immunoSEQ multiplex PCR; TCRdb's table is partial and in-frame only. The sample shows around 190,000 clones, 45% to 70% of them seen only once. The germline V gene has CDR1 SQVTM and CDR2 ANQGSEA. Losses at the gene ends were 4 bases for V and 5 bases for J; bases not matched to a gene: 11. This CDR3 is built from 14 residues. The sequence was obtained from a human donor in good health. The specimen was CD8+ T cells sorted from blood. The chain employs TRBV29-1 and TRBJ2-7; TRBD1 matches 7 bases. The CDR3 DNA is TGCAGCGTTGCCCCAGGGGGAGTGGGAGACGAGCAGTACTTC. Translated: CSVAPGGVGDEQYF.